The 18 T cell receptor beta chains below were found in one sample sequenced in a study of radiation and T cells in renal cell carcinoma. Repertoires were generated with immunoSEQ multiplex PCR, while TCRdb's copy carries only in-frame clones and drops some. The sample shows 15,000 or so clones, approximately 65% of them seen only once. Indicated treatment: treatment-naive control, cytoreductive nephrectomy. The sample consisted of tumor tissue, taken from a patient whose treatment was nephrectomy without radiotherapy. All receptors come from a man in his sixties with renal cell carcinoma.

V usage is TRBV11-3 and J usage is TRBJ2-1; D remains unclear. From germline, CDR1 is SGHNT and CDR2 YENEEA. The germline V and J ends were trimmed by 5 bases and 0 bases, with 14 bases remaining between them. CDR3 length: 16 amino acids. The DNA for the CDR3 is TGTGCCAGCAGCCCCGATAGAGCGTACTCCTACAATGAGCAGTTCTTC. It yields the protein CASSPDRAYSYNEQFF.

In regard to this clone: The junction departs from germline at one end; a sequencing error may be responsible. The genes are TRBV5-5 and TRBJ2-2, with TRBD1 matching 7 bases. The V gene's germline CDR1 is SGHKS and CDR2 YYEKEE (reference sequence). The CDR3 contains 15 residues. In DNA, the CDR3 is TGTGCCAGCAGTTTGGGACAGCCGAACACCGGGGAGCTGTTTTTT. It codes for CASSLGQPNTGELFF.

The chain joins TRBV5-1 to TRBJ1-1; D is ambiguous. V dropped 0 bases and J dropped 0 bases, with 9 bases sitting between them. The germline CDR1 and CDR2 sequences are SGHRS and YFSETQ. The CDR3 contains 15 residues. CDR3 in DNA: TGCGCCAGCAGCTTGGGGCACGGGGTGAACACTGAAGCTTTCTTT. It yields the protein CASSLGHGVNTEAFF.

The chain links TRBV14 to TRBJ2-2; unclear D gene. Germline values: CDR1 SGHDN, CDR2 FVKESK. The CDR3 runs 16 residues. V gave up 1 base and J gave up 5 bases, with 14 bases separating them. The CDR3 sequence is CASSQGFSFGTGELFF. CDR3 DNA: TGTGCCAGCAGCCAAGGTTTTTCCTTTGGGACCGGGGAGCTGTTTTTT.

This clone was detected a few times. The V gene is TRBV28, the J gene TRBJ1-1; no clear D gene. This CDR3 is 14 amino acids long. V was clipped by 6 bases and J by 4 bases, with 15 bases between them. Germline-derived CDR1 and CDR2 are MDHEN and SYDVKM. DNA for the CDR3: TGTGCCAGCAGGCGCGGCAGAGGAGGCACTGAAGCTTTCTTT. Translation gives CASRRGRGGTEAFF.

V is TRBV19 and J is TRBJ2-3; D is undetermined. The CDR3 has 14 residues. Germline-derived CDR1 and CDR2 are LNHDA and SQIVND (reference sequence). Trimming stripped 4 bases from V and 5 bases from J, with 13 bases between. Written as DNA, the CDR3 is TGTGCCAGTAGTACGGCGTCGAGGTTAGATACGCAGTATTTT. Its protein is CASSTASRLDTQYF. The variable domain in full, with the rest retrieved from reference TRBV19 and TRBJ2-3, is DGGITQSPKYLFRKEGQNVTLSCEQNLNHDAMYWYRQDPGQGLRLIYYSQIVNDFQKGDIAEGYSVSREKKESFPLTVTSAQKNPTAFYLCASSTASRLDTQYFGPGTRLTVL.

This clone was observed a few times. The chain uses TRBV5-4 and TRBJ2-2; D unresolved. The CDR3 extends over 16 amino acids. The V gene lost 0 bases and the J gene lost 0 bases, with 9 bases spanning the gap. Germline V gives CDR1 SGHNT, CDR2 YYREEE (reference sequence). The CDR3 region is CASSLGLTTNTGELFF. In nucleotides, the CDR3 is TGTGCCAGCAGCTTGGGCTTGACAACGAACACCGGGGAGCTGTTTTTT.

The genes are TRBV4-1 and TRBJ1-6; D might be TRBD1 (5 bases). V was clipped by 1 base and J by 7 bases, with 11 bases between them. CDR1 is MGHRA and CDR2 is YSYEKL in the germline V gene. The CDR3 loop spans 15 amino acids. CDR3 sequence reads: CASSQVGAGNSPLHF. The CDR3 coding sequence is TGCGCCAGCAGCCAAGTCGGGGCAGGCAATTCACCCCTCCACTTT.

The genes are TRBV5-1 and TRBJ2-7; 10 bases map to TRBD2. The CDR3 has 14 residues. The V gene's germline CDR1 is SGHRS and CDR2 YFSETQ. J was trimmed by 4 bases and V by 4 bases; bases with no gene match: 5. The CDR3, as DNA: TGCGCCAGCAGCCCTAGCGGGAGTGGATACGAGCAGTACTTC. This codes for CASSPSGSGYEQYF.

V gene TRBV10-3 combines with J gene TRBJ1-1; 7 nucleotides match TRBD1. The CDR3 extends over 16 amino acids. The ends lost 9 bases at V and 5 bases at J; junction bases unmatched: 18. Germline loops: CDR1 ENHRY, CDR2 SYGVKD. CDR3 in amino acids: CAIQGGSGPRGTEAFF. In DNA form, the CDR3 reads TGTGCCATTCAGGGGGGATCAGGGCCGAGAGGGACTGAAGCTTTCTTT.

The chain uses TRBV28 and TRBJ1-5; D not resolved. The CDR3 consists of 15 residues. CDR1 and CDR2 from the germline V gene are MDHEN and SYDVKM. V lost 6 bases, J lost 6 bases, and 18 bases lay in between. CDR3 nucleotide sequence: TGTGCCAGCAGGTTTCGACGGAACAAACTTCAGCCCCAGCATTTT. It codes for CASRFRRNKLQPQHF.

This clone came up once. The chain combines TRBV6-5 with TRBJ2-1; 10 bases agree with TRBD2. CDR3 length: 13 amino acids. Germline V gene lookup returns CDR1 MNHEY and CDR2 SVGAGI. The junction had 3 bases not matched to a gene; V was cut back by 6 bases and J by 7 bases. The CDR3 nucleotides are TGTGCCAGCAGGCCGACTAGCGGGAATGAGCAGTTCTTC. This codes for CASRPTSGNEQFF.

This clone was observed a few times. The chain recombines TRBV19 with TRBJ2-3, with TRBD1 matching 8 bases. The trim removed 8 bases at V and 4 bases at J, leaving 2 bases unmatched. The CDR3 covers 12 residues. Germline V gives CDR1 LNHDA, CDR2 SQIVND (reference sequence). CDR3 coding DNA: TGTGCCAGTCGGGACAGGTCAGATACGCAGTATTTT. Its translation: CASRDRSDTQYF. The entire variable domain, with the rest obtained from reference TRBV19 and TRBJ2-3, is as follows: DGGITQSPKYLFRKEGQNVTLSCEQNLNHDAMYWYRQDPGQGLRLIYYSQIVNDFQKGDIAEGYSVSREKKESFPLTVTSAQKNPTAFYLCASRDRSDTQYFGPGTRLTVL.

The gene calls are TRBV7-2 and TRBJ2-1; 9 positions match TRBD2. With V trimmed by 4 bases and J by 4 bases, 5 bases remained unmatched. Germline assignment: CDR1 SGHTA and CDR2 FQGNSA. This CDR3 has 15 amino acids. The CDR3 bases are TGTGCCAGCAGCTCCGGACTAGCGCCTTACAATGAGCAGTTCTTC. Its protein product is CASSSGLAPYNEQFF.

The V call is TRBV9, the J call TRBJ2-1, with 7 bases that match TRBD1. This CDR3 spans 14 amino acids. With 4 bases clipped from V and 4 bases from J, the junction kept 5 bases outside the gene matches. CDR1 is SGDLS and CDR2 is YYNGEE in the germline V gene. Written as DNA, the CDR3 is TGTGCCAGCAGCATTGGGACAGTATACAATGAGCAGTTCTTC. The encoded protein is CASSIGTVYNEQFF.

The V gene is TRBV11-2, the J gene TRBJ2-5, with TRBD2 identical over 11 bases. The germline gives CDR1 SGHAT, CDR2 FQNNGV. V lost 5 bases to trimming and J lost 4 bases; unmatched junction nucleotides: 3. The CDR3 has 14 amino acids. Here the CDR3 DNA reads TGTGCCAGCAGCAATCTAGCGGGGGGAGAGACCCAGTACTTC. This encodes CASSNLAGGETQYF.

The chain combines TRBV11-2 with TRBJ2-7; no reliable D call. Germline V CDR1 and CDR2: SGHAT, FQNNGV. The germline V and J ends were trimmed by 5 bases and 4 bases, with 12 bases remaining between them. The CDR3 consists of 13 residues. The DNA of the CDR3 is TGTGCCAGCAGCGGCGCCGTGGGGTACGAGCAGTACTTC. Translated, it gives CASSGAVGYEQYF.

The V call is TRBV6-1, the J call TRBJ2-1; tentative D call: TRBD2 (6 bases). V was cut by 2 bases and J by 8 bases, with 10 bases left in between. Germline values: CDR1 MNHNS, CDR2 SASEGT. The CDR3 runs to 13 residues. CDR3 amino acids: CASSEPRGDEQFF. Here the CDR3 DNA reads TGTGCCAGCAGTGAACCCCGCGGGGATGAGCAGTTCTTC.